This T cell receptor (beta chain) originates from a study of blood T cell repertoires in COVID-19. Study summary: Donors in the United States, Italy and Spain gave samples during acute or convalescent COVID-19. Sample material is recorded as cDNA or gDNA derived from T cells, B-cell-depleted T cells, or PBMCs.

Per the original methods: Estimated nucleated cell counts came from reference gene primer amplification. Repertoires were generated with immunoSEQ multiplex PCR, while TCRdb's copy carries only in-frame clones and drops some. The D gene and trimming were derived from the DNA, and the V and J assignments and clone size from that table. Among more than 95,000 clones, roughly 88% were seen once, and the ten largest hold roughly 1.2%. Comment on this clone: The same CDR3 can be traced to other DNA sequences in this sample.

The CDR3 is 13 amino acids. Germline values: CDR1 SGHTA, CDR2 FQGNSA. The germline V and J ends were trimmed by 3 bases and 5 bases, with 10 bases remaining between them. The sequence was obtained from a woman of 80 years or more with acute or convalescent COVID-19. The V and J genes are TRBV7-2 and TRBJ1-2; a possible D gene is TRBD1 (5 bases). The sequenced sample was peripheral blood. The CDR3 sequence is CASSLGQGYGYTF. Here the CDR3 DNA reads TGTGCCAGCAGCTTGGGGCAGGGATATGGCTACACCTTC. Supplemented by reference TRBV7-2 and TRBJ1-2, the full variable domain reads GAGVSQSPSNKVTEKGKDVELRCDPISGHTALYWYRQSLGQGLEFLIYFQGNSAPDKSGLPSDRFSAERTGGSVSTLTIQRTQQEDSAVYLCASSLGQGYGYTFGSGTRLTVV.